The 30 T cell receptor beta chains below were found in one sample sequenced in a study of T cells after yellow fever vaccination. In TCRdb, the 5' RACE reads were re-called with MiXCR into one record per CDR3 protein. This sample has 250,000 or so distinct CDR3 sequences, with around 3.5% found just once. The sample here was PBMCs, taken 15 days after the yellow fever booster vaccination. These receptors originate from a man aged 18 to 29 who received the YFV17D yellow fever vaccine.

The sample holds many counts of this clonotype. V gene TRBV7-2 combines with J gene TRBJ2-3; 9 bases are shared with TRBD2. Trimming took 1 base from V and 2 from J; bases not matched to a gene: 7. Looked up from germline, CDR1 is SGHTA and CDR2 is FQGNSA. CDR3 size: 17 residues. The chain's CDR3 is CASSLGRRGGVTDTQYF. CDR3 in DNA: TGTGCCAGCAGCTTAGGGCGCCGCGGGGGGGTCACAGATACGCAGTATTTT.

V gene TRBV7-2 combines with J gene TRBJ1-4; TRBD1 aligns across 12 bases. V shed 5 bases and J 8 bases; nucleotides not matched to a gene: 15. CDR1 and CDR2 (germline): SGHTA, FQGNSA. The CDR3 runs to 18 residues. CDR3 nucleotides: TGTGCCAGCAGCCGGGCGGGGACAGGGGGCACAGCTCCCGAAAAACTGTTTTTT. It specifies CASSRAGTGGTAPEKLFF.

Ten or more counts support this clonotype. The rearrangement uses TRBV9 and TRBJ2-2; perhaps TRBD2 as D (6 bases). V was cut by 4 bases and J by 4 bases, with 11 bases left in between. Germline lookup yields CDR1 SGDLS and CDR2 YYNGEE. The CDR3 loop spans 14 amino acids. The CDR3 nucleotides are TGTGCCAGCAGCCCCCTCGGGGGCACCGGGGAGCTGTTTTTT. Amino acid sequence: CASSPLGGTGELFF.

The sample holds many counts of this clonotype. V and J are TRBV7-2 and TRBJ1-1; D gene unclear. Germline assignment: CDR1 SGHTA and CDR2 FQGNSA. Trimming cost V 8 bases and J 3 bases, with 10 bases left between them. The CDR3 loop spans 12 amino acids. CDR3 sequence (DNA): TGTGCCAGCGGGCCGGTCGACACTGAAGCTTTCTTT. Its translation is CASGPVDTEAFF.

Ten or more counts support this clonotype. This chain's CDR3 is CASSQAIYQPQHF. DNA for the CDR3: TGCGCCAGCAGCCAAGCCATCTATCAGCCCCAGCATTTT. The chain couples TRBV4-1 to TRBJ1-5; D not resolved. V was trimmed by 1 base and J by 5 bases, leaving 6 bases between them. The CDR3 has 13 residues. CDR1 is MGHRA, CDR2 YSYEKL, per germline.

This clonotype was seen many times. J is TRBJ2-5 and V is TRBV30; D is uncertain. This CDR3 spans 12 amino acids. Germline CDR1 GTSNPN, CDR2 SVGIG (reference sequence). V dropped 0 bases and J dropped 7 bases, with 9 bases sitting between them. The CDR3, as DNA: TGTGCCTGGAGTGTACTGGGCGGGACCCAGTACTTC. Translating it yields CAWSVLGGTQYF.

In its sample, this clonotype was seen many times. The chain carries TRBV12-3 or TRBV12-4 and TRBJ2-1, with TRBD1 matching over 7 bases. This CDR3 is built from 14 residues. The J segment lost 6 bases and the V segment lost 5 bases, leaving 7 bases of the junction unmatched. The CDR3 DNA reads TGTGCCAGCAGTCCCCGGACAGGAGCCAATGAGCAGTTCTTC. Its translation is CASSPRTGANEQFF.

This clonotype was seen at least ten times. The chain carries TRBV2 and TRBJ2-3, with D tentatively TRBD2 (7 bases). This CDR3 has 15 amino acids. Germline CDR1 is SNHLY and CDR2 is FYNNEI. Trimming removed 4 bases from V and 4 bases from J, with 15 bases in between. CDR3 sequence (DNA): TGTGCCAGCAGTGCTCGGGGGGCAAGTCCAGATACGCAGTATTTT. Encoded protein: CASSARGASPDTQYF. The complete variable domain, with remaining parts taken from reference TRBV2 and TRBJ2-3, reads EPEVTQTPSHQVTQMGQEVILRCVPISNHLYFYWYRQILGQKVEFLVSFYNNEISEKSEIFDDQFSVERPDGSNFTLKIRSTKLEDSAMYFCASSARGASPDTQYFGPGTRLTVL.

The chain links TRBV5-4 to TRBJ2-1, with TRBD2 identical over 7 bases. This CDR3 has 16 residues. Germline CDR1 is SGHNT and CDR2 is YYREEE (reference sequence). V was clipped by 0 bases and J by 2 bases; unmatched bases: 5. Here the CDR3 reads CASSLDAAGTYNEQFF. DNA of the CDR3: TGTGCCAGCAGCTTGGATGCAGCGGGGACCTACAATGAGCAGTTCTTC.

This clonotype was observed at least ten times. The rearrangement uses TRBV5-1 and TRBJ2-1; tentative D call: TRBD2 (5 bases). Germline assignment: CDR1 SGHRS and CDR2 YFSETQ. This CDR3 spans 14 amino acids. V was cut by 1 base and J by 8 bases, with 13 bases left in between. CDR3 loop: CASSLTRGIDEQFF. The CDR3 nucleotides read TGCGCCAGCAGCTTGACACGAGGGATCGATGAGCAGTTCTTC.

This clonotype was seen repeatedly, ten times or more. The CDR3 here is CASSLRRRLNTEAFF. As DNA, the CDR3 is TGCGCCAGCAGCTTGAGAAGGAGATTGAACACTGAAGCTTTCTTT. This sequence joins TRBV5-1 and TRBJ1-1; D is undetermined. V lost 1 base to trimming and J lost 0 bases, with 10 bases between them. CDR3 length: 15 amino acids. From germline, CDR1 is SGHRS and CDR2 YFSETQ.

With respect to this clonotype: This clone may be a read error of a much larger clone one base away. The chain couples TRBV20-1 to TRBJ2-2, with D tentatively TRBD2 (6 bases). Per germline, CDR1 DFQATT and CDR2 SNEGSKA (reference sequence). This CDR3 contains 15 residues. Trimming left V 6 bases short and J 1 base short, with 15 bases between. The DNA of the CDR3 is TGCAGTGCCCTAGTAGTGGGGGGGAACACCGGGGAGCTGTTTTTT. Translated: CSALVVGGNTGELFF.

This clonotype appeared many times. The CDR3: CASIQGGEAFF. Written as DNA, the CDR3 is TGTGCCAGCATTCAGGGGGGTGAAGCTTTCTTT. The V and J genes are TRBV2 and TRBJ1-1, with TRBD1 matching 7 bases. V dropped 7 bases and J dropped 7; count of bases not matched to a gene: 3. The length of the CDR3 is 11 residues. CDR1 and CDR2 from the germline V gene are SNHLY and FYNNEI.

This clonotype was detected many times. The V call is TRBV5-4, the J call TRBJ1-1; D perhaps matches TRBD1 (5 bases). The V gene lost 5 bases and the J gene lost 2 bases, with 13 bases spanning the gap. The CDR3 loop spans 14 amino acids. Germline V lookup: CDR1 SGHNT, CDR2 YYREEE (reference sequence). CDR3 in DNA: TGTGCCAGCAGACCCGACAGTGACAACACTGAAGCTTTCTTT. It yields the protein CASRPDSDNTEAFF.

This clonotype has ten or more counts. This rearrangement joins TRBV7-8 to TRBJ2-2; D may match TRBD1 or TRBD2 (5 bases each). The CDR3 spans 17 residues. V was shortened by 11 bases and J by 0 bases, with 22 bases between the two germline ends. Germline CDR1 is SGHVS and CDR2 is FQNEAQ. CDR3 bases: TGTGCCTGGGGACGGCTACTTCTGGGTTCGAACACCGGGGAGCTGTTTTTT. Translated: CAWGRLLLGSNTGELFF.

In this sample, this clonotype turned up many times. The CDR3 loop reads CASSEKSTGGAEQYF. The CDR3 coding sequence is TGTGCCAGCAGTGAAAAGAGTACAGGGGGGGCCGAGCAGTACTTC. This chain connects TRBV6-1 to TRBJ2-7, with D tentatively TRBD1 (8 bases). Germline CDR1 and CDR2: MNHNS and SASEGT. Trimming shortened V by 2 bases and J by 6 bases, and 17 bases separated the two germline ends. This CDR3 region has 15 residues.

This clonotype was seen a handful of times. This chain uses TRBV5-4 with TRBJ1-6; TRBD1 matches 7 bases. With 6 bases clipped from V and 9 bases from J, the junction kept 15 bases outside the gene matches. In germline, CDR1 is SGHNT, CDR2 YYREEE (reference sequence). The CDR3 consists of 16 residues. In DNA form, the CDR3 reads TGTGCCAGCACCCCAAAGGGCGCGCAGGGGGGTTCACCCCTCCACTTT. Its translation is CASTPKGAQGGSPLHF.

This clonotype was detected many times. The chain employs TRBV12-3 or TRBV12-4 and TRBJ1-2; possible D gene TRBD1, 6 bases. Between the trimmed V and J ends, which lost 2 bases and 6 bases, there was a span of 13 bases. The CDR3 is 14 amino acids. The CDR3 coding sequence is TGTGCCAGCAGTTTACAGGGGAAAAGGAATGGCTACACCTTC. Amino acid sequence: CASSLQGKRNGYTF.

This clonotype was seen repeatedly, ten times or more. The rearrangement links TRBV7-9 to TRBJ2-6; perhaps D is TRBD1 or TRBD2 (5 bases each). The CDR3 loop spans 16 amino acids. V lost 2 bases to trimming and J lost 4 bases, with 12 bases between them. The germline CDR1 and CDR2 sequences are SEHNR and FQNEAQ (reference sequence). The CDR3 nucleotides read TGTGCCAGCAGCTTAAGTCCCGGGGCAGGGGCCAACGTCCTGACTTTC. Translation: CASSLSPGAGANVLTF.

This clonotype was observed at least ten times. This chain joins TRBV5-4 and TRBJ2-7, with 10 positions matching TRBD1. Germline CDR1 is SGHNT and CDR2 is YYREEE (reference sequence). V was pared by 4 bases and J by 4 bases, with 5 bases of the junction left unmatched. The CDR3 is made up of 14 amino acids. The DNA for the CDR3 is TGTGCCAGCAGCCCCGGACAGGGGGGGTACGAGCAGTACGTC. It yields the protein CASSPGQGGYEQYV.

This clonotype was counted ten times or more. The rearrangement joins TRBV12-3 or TRBV12-4 to TRBJ2-7, with 9 bases fitting TRBD1. The CDR3 extends over 14 amino acids. V shed 4 bases, J shed 3 bases, and the junction held 4 bases outside the gene matches. This CDR3 is CASSSGTGLYEQYF. CDR3 bases: TGTGCCAGCAGTTCCGGGACAGGGCTCTACGAGCAGTACTTC.

This clonotype was seen a handful of times. CDR3 sequence: CASSPRNRDDSNTIYF. CDR3 bases: TGTGCCAGCTCACCACGGAATAGGGATGATTCGAACACCATATATTTT. The chain carries TRBV18 and TRBJ1-3, with unresolved D. V gave up 1 base and J gave up 7 bases, with 17 bases separating them. Per germline, CDR1 KGHSH and CDR2 LQKENI. The length of the CDR3 is 16 residues.

This clonotype was seen ten or more times. The gene calls are TRBV20-1 and TRBJ2-4; no definite D call. The germline V gene encodes CDR1 DFQATT and CDR2 SNEGSKA (reference sequence). This CDR3 is 11 amino acids long. V shed 7 bases and J shed 6 bases, with 10 bases lying between them. The CDR3 coding sequence is TGCAGTGTGAAGGAGCCAAACATTCAGTACTTC. This codes for CSVKEPNIQYF.

This clonotype was detected ten times or more. The V and J genes are TRBV2 and TRBJ1-4; D not resolved. The CDR3 consists of 13 residues. Germline V gene sequence: CDR1 SNHLY, CDR2 FYNNEI. Trimming took 5 bases from V and 8 from J, leaving 12 bases between them. Here the CDR3 reads CASSLDLVEKLFF. In DNA form, the CDR3 reads TGTGCCAGCAGTCTCGACCTGGTAGAAAAACTGTTTTTT.

This clonotype was counted ten times or more. The rearrangement uses TRBV20-1 and TRBJ2-3, with a possible D match to TRBD2 (6 bases). V was clipped by 1 base and J by 2 bases, with 13 bases between them. Germline CDR1 reads DFQATT; CDR2 reads SNEGSKA (reference sequence). CDR3 length: 15 amino acids. The CDR3 DNA is TGCAGTGCTAGAGGGGCCGCGGGGATCACAGATACGCAGTATTTT. Translating it yields CSARGAAGITDTQYF.

This clonotype is classed as large (0.1 to 1%). V and J are TRBV14 and TRBJ1-2; 9 bases line up with TRBD1. This CDR3 comprises 13 residues. Germline V gene lookup returns CDR1 SGHDN and CDR2 FVKESK. With V trimmed by 5 bases and J by 2 bases, 0 bases remained unmatched. CDR3 loop: CASSGTGNYGYTF. The CDR3 nucleotides are TGTGCCAGCAGCGGGACAGGGAACTATGGCTACACCTTC.

Ten or more counts support this clonotype. The chain recombines TRBV29-1 with TRBJ1-1; D call uncertain. The V end lost 3 bases, the J end lost 1 base, and 12 bases lay between the germline ends. Germline CDR1 and CDR2: SQVTM and ANQGSEA. The CDR3 length is 14 residues. Here the CDR3 DNA reads TGCAGCGTTGAGATAGGGATGGAGAACACTGAAGCTTTCTTT. Translation: CSVEIGMENTEAFF.

This clonotype was picked up many times. The CDR3 sequence is CASSSETYSTDTQYF. CDR3 bases: TGTGCCAGCAGTTCGGAGACTTACAGCACAGATACGCAGTATTTT. The genes are TRBV12-3 or TRBV12-4 and TRBJ2-3, with D unclear. V was trimmed by 4 bases and J by 0 bases, leaving 11 bases between them. CDR3 length: 15 residues.

This clonotype was observed a few times. The chain joins TRBV24-1 to TRBJ1-5; D possibly corresponds to TRBD1 (6 bases). CDR1 is KGHDR, CDR2 SFDVKD, per germline. V was cut by 4 bases and J by 7 bases, with 22 bases left in between. The length of the CDR3 is 17 residues. Written as DNA, the CDR3 is TGTGCCACCAGTGACCCGGGACAAGGCCCCCAAAGGCAGCCCCAGCATTTT. Encoded protein: CATSDPGQGPQRQPQHF.

This clonotype came up many times. The chain combines TRBV5-1 with TRBJ2-3, with D possibly called TRBD1 or TRBD2 (6 bases each). The CDR3 extends over 16 amino acids. Trimming removed 2 bases from V and 1 base from J, with 14 bases in between. Germline loops: CDR1 SGHRS, CDR2 YFSETQ. The CDR3 DNA follows: TGCGCCAGCAGCTTACTCGGGGGCGATCGCACAGATACGCAGTATTTT. Translated: CASSLLGGDRTDTQYF.